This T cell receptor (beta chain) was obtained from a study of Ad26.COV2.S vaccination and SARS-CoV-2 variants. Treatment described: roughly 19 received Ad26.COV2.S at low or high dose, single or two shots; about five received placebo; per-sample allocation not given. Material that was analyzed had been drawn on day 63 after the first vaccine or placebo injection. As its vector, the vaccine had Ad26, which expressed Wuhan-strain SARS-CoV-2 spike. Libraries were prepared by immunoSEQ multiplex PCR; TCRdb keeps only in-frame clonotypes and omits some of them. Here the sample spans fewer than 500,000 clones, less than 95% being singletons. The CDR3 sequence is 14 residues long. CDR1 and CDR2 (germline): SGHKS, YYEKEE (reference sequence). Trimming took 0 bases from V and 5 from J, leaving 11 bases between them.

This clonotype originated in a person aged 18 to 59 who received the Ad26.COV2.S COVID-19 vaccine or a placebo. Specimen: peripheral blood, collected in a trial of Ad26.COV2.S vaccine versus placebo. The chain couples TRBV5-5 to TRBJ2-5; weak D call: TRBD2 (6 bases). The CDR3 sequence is CASSLARGTETQYF. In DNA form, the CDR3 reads TGTGCCAGCAGCTTGGCACGGGGGACCGAGACCCAGTACTTC.